This T cell receptor (beta chain) was captured by sequencing in a study of blood T cell repertoires in COVID-19. The overall study: Sources were T cells, B-cell-depleted T cells, or PBMCs; the material itself was cDNA or gDNA.

Source study methods: The authors estimated nucleated cell counts from reference gene primer amplification. Sequencing used immunoSEQ multiplex PCR; TCRdb keeps in-frame clones, though not all of them. V and J calls and clone size are given by that table; D and trimming were obtained from the DNA. This sample carries 100,000 to 150,000 clones, about 82% of them seen once, and the ten largest clones take about 5.4%. The germline V gene encodes CDR1 MGHRA and CDR2 YSYEKL. The CDR3 loop spans 11 amino acids. Trimming took off 4 bases at V and 9 bases at J, with 7 bases between the two ends. V and J are TRBV4-1 and TRBJ2-1; the D is unclear. The specimen sequenced was peripheral blood. The TCR originated in a human donor in a cohort sampled during active COVID-19. The CDR3 region is CASSLTGEQFF. For the CDR3, the DNA is TGCGCCAGCAGCCTTACGGGTGAGCAGTTCTTC.